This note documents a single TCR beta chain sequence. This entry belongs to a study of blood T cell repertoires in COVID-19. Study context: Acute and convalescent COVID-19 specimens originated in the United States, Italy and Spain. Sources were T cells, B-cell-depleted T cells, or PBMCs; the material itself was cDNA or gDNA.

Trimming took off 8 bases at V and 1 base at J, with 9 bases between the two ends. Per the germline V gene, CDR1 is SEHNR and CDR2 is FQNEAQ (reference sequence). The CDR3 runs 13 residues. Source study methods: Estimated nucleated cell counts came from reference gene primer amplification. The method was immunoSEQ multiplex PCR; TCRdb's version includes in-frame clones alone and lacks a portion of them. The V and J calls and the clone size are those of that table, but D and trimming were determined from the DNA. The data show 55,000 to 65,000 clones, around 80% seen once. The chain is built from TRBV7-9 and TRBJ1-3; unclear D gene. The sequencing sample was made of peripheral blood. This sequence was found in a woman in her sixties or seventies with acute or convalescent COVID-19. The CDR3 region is CASGASSGNTIYF. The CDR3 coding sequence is TGTGCCAGCGGCGCTAGTTCTGGAAACACCATATATTTT.